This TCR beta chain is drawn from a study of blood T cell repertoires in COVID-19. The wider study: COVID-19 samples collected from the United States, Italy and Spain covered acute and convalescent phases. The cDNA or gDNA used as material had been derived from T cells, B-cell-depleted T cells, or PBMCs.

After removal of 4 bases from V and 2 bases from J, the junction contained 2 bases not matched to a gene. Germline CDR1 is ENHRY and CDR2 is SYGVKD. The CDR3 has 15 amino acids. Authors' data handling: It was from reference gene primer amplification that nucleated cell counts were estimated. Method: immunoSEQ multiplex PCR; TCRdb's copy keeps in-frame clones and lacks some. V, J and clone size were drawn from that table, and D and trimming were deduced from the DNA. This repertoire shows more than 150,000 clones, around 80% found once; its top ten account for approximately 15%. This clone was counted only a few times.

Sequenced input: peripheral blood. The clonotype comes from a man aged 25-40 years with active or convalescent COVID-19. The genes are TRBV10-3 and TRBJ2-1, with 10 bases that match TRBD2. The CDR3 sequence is CAISASGSPYNEQFF. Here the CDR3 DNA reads TGTGCCATCAGTGCTAGCGGGAGCCCCTACAATGAGCAGTTCTTC.